A single sample gave rise to the 13 T cell receptor beta chains below, sequenced in a study of regulatory T cells in long-lasting Graves disease. Time point reported: persistent/refractory GD, antithyroid drugs over 5 years with positive TRAb. After RNA was extracted from PBMCs, the TCR library was made from it. Both iRepertoire HTBI primers and Arm-PCR of CDR3 regions were used to build the TCR beta libraries. TCRdb re-derived calls from the multiplex PCR reads in MiXCR, one entry per CDR3 protein. The sample contains about 400,000 distinct CDR3 sequences, 20% of which appear only once. The input for sequencing was peripheral blood mononuclear cells (PBMCs), taken when the disease was refractory, from a patient treated with antithyroid drugs. Receptors were obtained from a female donor with Graves disease.

This clonotype has ten or more counts. The rearrangement uses TRBV6-1 and TRBJ1-1, with 7 positions matching TRBD1. Germline V lookup: CDR1 MNHNS, CDR2 SASEGT. V shed 7 bases, J shed 0 bases, and the junction held 11 bases outside the gene matches. The CDR3 totals 16 residues. CDR3: CASNFRDSLMNTEAFF. The CDR3 nucleotides read TGTGCCAGCAATTTCCGGGACAGCCTAATGAACACTGAAGCTTTCTTT.

This clonotype was found many times. J is TRBJ1-1 and V is TRBV30; no clear D gene. Germline values: CDR1 GTSNPN, CDR2 SVGIG (reference sequence). This CDR3 has 12 amino acids. The V gene lost 5 bases and the J gene lost 1 base, with 8 bases spanning the gap. CDR3 amino acids: CAWEQENTEAFF. For the CDR3, the DNA is TGTGCCTGGGAACAAGAGAACACTGAAGCTTTCTTT.

This clonotype has more than one count but fewer than ten. This rearrangement joins TRBV7-9 to TRBJ2-7, with 8 bases lining up with TRBD1. This CDR3 comprises 14 residues. The V segment lost 4 bases and the J segment 5 bases; nucleotides outside the gene matches: 7. Germline-derived CDR1 and CDR2 are SEHNR and FQNEAQ (reference sequence). The CDR3 protein is CASSSPGQVNEQYF. In DNA form, the CDR3 reads TGTGCCAGCAGCTCCCCGGGACAGGTAAACGAGCAGTACTTC. Variable domain in full (rest from reference TRBV7-9 and TRBJ2-7): DTGVSQNPRHKITKRGQNVTFRCDPISEHNRLYWYRQTLGQGPEFLTYFQNEAQLEKSRLLSDRFSAERPKGSFSTLEIQRTEQGDSAMYLCASSSPGQVNEQYFGPGTRLTVT.

This clonotype was recorded many times. This chain connects TRBV28 to TRBJ2-7, with 14 bases identical to TRBD2. CDR1 is MDHEN, CDR2 SYDVKM, per germline. Trimming took 6 bases from V and 2 from J; bases not matched to a gene: 9. The length of the CDR3 is 17 residues. DNA of the CDR3: TGTGCCAGCAGCCCGGGACTAGCGGGAGCGGGGACCTACGAGCAGTACTTC. As protein: CASSPGLAGAGTYEQYF.

This clonotype came up many times. The CDR3 DNA reads TGTGCCAGCAGTTCCTTTGGACAGGGGGCCAAGGAGACCCAGTACTTC. It yields the protein CASSSFGQGAKETQYF. This chain joins TRBV12-3 or TRBV12-4 and TRBJ2-5, with 11 bases aligning to TRBD1. V shed 4 bases, J shed 5 bases, and the junction held 9 bases outside the gene matches. This CDR3 comprises 16 residues.

This clonotype was seen a handful of times. The CDR3 spells CATQGPWGETQYF. The CDR3 DNA follows: TGTGCCACCCAGGGTCCGTGGGGAGAGACCCAGTACTTC. V and J are TRBV15 and TRBJ2-5; D is possibly TRBD1 (5 bases). This CDR3 spans 13 amino acids. Germline V gives CDR1 LNHNV, CDR2 YYDKDF (reference sequence). V shed 8 bases and J shed 4 bases, with 14 bases lying between them.

This clonotype was recorded a few times. The gene calls are TRBV20-1 and TRBJ1-5; no clear D gene. Germline values: CDR1 DFQATT, CDR2 SNEGSKA (reference sequence). CDR3 size: 14 residues. V lost 2 bases, J lost 9 bases, and 17 bases lay in between. CDR3 in amino acids: CSARSQQPRAPQHF. The CDR3, as DNA: TGCAGTGCTAGATCCCAACAGCCGCGGGCGCCCCAGCATTTT.

This clonotype was detected a few times. The V call is TRBV7-2, the J call TRBJ1-4; D ambiguous. The CDR3 length is 12 residues. From germline, CDR1 is SGHTA and CDR2 FQGNSA. Trimming left V 1 base short and J 11 bases short, with 8 bases between. The CDR3 DNA reads TGTGCCAGCAGCTTAGAACGGAAGAAACTGTTTTTT. It codes for CASSLERKKLFF.

This clonotype has a count of ten or more. V is TRBV6-1 and J is TRBJ1-2; D is ambiguous. The CDR3 totals 11 residues. From germline, CDR1 is MNHNS and CDR2 SASEGT. V lost 3 bases to trimming and J lost 3 bases, with 2 bases between them. The CDR3 DNA reads TGTGCCAGCAGTGATTACTATGGCTACACCTTC. This gives the protein CASSDYYGYTF.

This clonotype has more than one count but fewer than ten. The rearrangement joins TRBV3-1 to TRBJ1-2, with D maybe TRBD1 (5 bases). The CDR3 is 16 residues long. V gave up 0 bases and J gave up 4 bases, with 15 bases separating them. CDR1 is LGHDT, CDR2 YNNKEL, per germline (reference sequence). CDR3 coding DNA: TGTGCCAGCAGCCAAGAAATAAAGCAGGGAGGCTATGGCTACACCTTC. Translated: CASSQEIKQGGYGYTF.

This clonotype appeared many times. The rearrangement links TRBV12-3 or TRBV12-4 to TRBJ1-1, with unresolved D. The CDR3 has 13 residues. The V and J ends lost 1 base and 4 bases respectively, with 7 bases between them. The CDR3 protein is CASSLELGTEAFF. The CDR3 bases are TGTGCCAGCAGTTTAGAACTTGGCACTGAAGCTTTCTTT.

Concerning this clonotype itself: Sequence at one end of the junction differs from germline and may be a read error. The chain is built from TRBV15 and TRBJ1-2, with D possibly being TRBD1 (6 bases). This CDR3 spans 12 amino acids. Per the germline V gene, CDR1 is LNHNV and CDR2 is YYDKDF (reference sequence). The CDR3 region has the DNA TGTGCCACCAGCAGAGGCAGGGACAAACCTTACTTC. Translating gives CATSRGRDKPYF. Together with reference TRBV15 and TRBJ1-2, the CDR3 gives the full variable domain: DAMVIQNPRYQVTQFGKPVTLSCSQTLNHNVMYWYQQKSSQAPKLLFHYYDKDFNNEADTPDNFQSRRPNTSFCFLDIRSPGLGDTAMYLCATSRGRDKPYFGSGTRLTVV.

As concerns this clonotype: Being one base from a much bigger clone, this may be a read error. The rearrangement links TRBV6-1 to TRBJ1-5; D is perhaps TRBD1 (5 bases). In germline, CDR1 is MNHNS, CDR2 SASEGT. The CDR3 has 14 residues. The CDR3 DNA sequence: TGTGCCAGCAGTCCTGACAGCTCCAATCAGCCCCAGCGTTTT. Protein product: CASSPDSSNQPQRF.